This T cell receptor beta chain emerged from a study of cytomegalovirus exposure and HLA in healthy donors (dated by TCRdb to 2016 to 2017). In terms of the full investigation: According to an earlier analysis of a few hundred of the donors, about 179 million T cells yielded some 110 million unique TCR beta sequences and more than 250 Gb of sequence data. An early release covering roughly 600 HLA-typed donors comprised 250 to 350 gigabases of sequencing data and some 79 million unique TCR sequences. Of the roughly 430 genotyped donors, 65% to 90% fell in the genetic ancestry cluster associated with self-reported Caucasian donors. The study was designed to test whether signatures of past pathogen exposure could be identified by cataloging public T cell receptors. The study used immunosequencing to profile the T cell repertoires of approximately 690 subjects and linked those repertoires to cytomegalovirus serostatus. Besides the first cohort of approximately 670 subjects, a separate validation cohort made up of about 120 different subjects was used. The study combined high-throughput TCR immunosequencing, statistical association of individual TCRs with disease status, and machine learning to predict cytomegalovirus infection status. A later analysis re-examined previously published TCR beta repertoires from just over 650 donors and added high-resolution HLA genotyping to investigate patterns of TCR occurrence. The later analysis used no new phenotypic data to find candidate immune exposures, relying instead on TCR beta sequences and their occurrence across donors. In an earlier analysis of roughly 540 of the donors, high-throughput TCR beta sequencing was used to judge whether each TCR beta V gene segment behaved as functional or pseudogenic. Donor age, sex, ethnicity and CMV serostatus were compiled together with the repertoire data. Genome-wide SNP genotypes for about 65% of the roughly 670 donors were used in a later genetic analysis, which treated that subset as a discovery cohort. Every repertoire in the discovery cohort had been generated on one and the same sequencing platform. Class I and class II HLA loci were covered by the typing at four-digit resolution. Typing coverage varied by locus: roughly 620-630 donors for A, B, C, DRB1 and DQB1; around 560 for DQA1; more than 600 for DPA1; some 470 for DPB1. A handful of DR-DQ haplotypes were handled as single units for association and clustering because linkage in the cohort was strong. Among about 370 genotyped donors of the cohort, an average of around 220,000 unique TCR beta nucleotide sequences was sequenced per donor, of which about 19% were non-productive.

In total, roughly 710 healthy bone marrow donors made up the cohort. At the time of sampling, every cohort member was nominally healthy, though immune exposures that went unrecorded were likely present. The donor was CMV seropositive and was included in the group of 289 seropositive cohort members. A peripheral blood sample was collected from each donor, and TCR beta sequencing was performed on peripheral blood mononuclear cells. Genomic DNA was extracted from the blood cell samples with the Qiagen DNeasy Blood Extraction Kit. This clone was seen only a few times. This receptor's antigen is unknown. Qualities for individual bases were not recorded, and no much larger clone is one base off. Library method: the immunoSEQ multiplex PCR assay. The multiplex PCR relied on a mix of 60 forward primers for TCR Vbeta segments and 13 reverse primers for TCR Jbeta segments. A multiplex PCR assay on genomic DNA amplified the CDR3 region of rearranged TCR beta genes. The amplified TCR beta libraries were sequenced on the Illumina HiSeq System as 87-base-pair reads. The source study handled its data this way. A later analysis tallied some 79 million unique TCR beta chains across the roughly 610 repertoires, and approximately 9.9 million of those chains were shared by two or more donors. A nearest-neighbor algorithm error-corrected the raw reads and collapsed the reads into unique sequences, merging closely related sequences to remove PCR and sequencing errors. To assign V, D and J gene segments, CDR3 sequences were aligned to IMGT reference sequences. Each retained sequence needed at least a six-nucleotide match to both a V gene segment and a J gene segment. A rearrangement was called productive if the CDR3 had no stop codons and remained in frame with V and J, and every other rearrangement was called non-productive. Following IMGT convention, CDR3 was defined as the stretch from the second conserved V-encoded cysteine to the conserved J-encoded phenylalanine. The earlier analysis of about 590 of the donors excluded sequences that lacked an unambiguous match to a single V gene segment. An earlier analysis of several hundred of the donors called V segments functional above 56.7% productive rearrangements and segregating when the between-donor standard deviation exceeded 5%. A statistical classification framework was built for diagnosing cytomegalovirus status from the catalog of TCR beta chain sequences. In a later analysis, V and J genes were assigned by comparing TCR nucleotide sequences against IMGT/GENE-DB human TR gene sequences. Using the TCRdist pipeline, a later analysis assigned CDR3 sequences along with most-parsimonious VDJ recombination scenarios. In a later analysis, each TCR beta chain was defined by its CDR3 amino acid sequence together with its V-gene family, and reads without a unique V-gene family were excluded. As a way to deal with suspected cross-contamination and a sequencing artifact, a later analysis dropped hundreds of nucleotide sequences that were highly shared and had low generation probability. For each public chain, a later analysis derived a clonal expansion index from normalized ranks of inferred template counts within each repertoire. Generation probabilities in a later analysis came from a VDJ recombination model fitted to out-of-frame rearrangements, and those results were checked against IGoR. In a later analysis, TCR-TCR, TCR-HLA and TCR-CMV co-occurrence was scored with hypergeometric tests, and a repertoire-size bias correction was applied to TCR pairs. To estimate false discovery rates, a later analysis permuted the HLA or CMV assignments 20 times. In a later analysis, co-occurring TCRs were grouped with DBSCAN, and TCRdist sequence similarity was added when clustering was performed within HLA-allele-positive subsets. Co-occurrence clustering excluded repertoires with fewer than 30,000 or more than 120,000 public chains, plus five with anomalous nucleotide sharing. The table was pulled from immuneACCESS by TCRdb, which kept in-frame rearrangements only. Such tables lose some clones; where checked, under half of the loss comes from unresolved V genes, and the rest has no known cause. V and J calls and clone size are given by that table; D and trimming were obtained from the DNA. This sample gives about 170,000 clones in total; 65% to 85% of them show up just once. The ten largest clones represent roughly 4.5% of the sample.

General study outcomes and caveats: Linkage disequilibrium might explain the correlated functional status among segregating V segments, but an unknown experimental factor could not be ruled out. Cytomegalovirus status was reported to be diagnosed by the classifier with high specificity and sensitivity in both the original and validation cohorts. Sequencing depth was assumed to be roughly uniform across donors in the presence/absence analyses, though that assumption may not hold. A later genetic analysis reported fewer N-insertions in productive TCRs among donors in an Asian-associated ancestry cluster than the approximately 670-donor mean. The sequencing pipeline was judged likely to have produced a cluster of highly shared sequence variants as a technical artifact. Assigning TCR associations to individual alleles was difficult when HLA alleles, especially DR and DQ, strongly co-occurred. In a later genetic analysis, a missense DCLRE1C variant was associated with V-gene and J-gene trimming of TCR beta chains, and the association was replicated in an independent cohort. Several of the top co-occurrence clusters appeared to be linked to parvovirus B19, influenza, CMV and Epstein-Barr virus, according to a later analysis. Specific HLA alleles were associated with over 15,000 TCR beta sequences at a false discovery rate of 0.05 in a later analysis. A few of the identified cytomegalovirus-associated TCR beta chains were confirmed in vitro to be specific for cytomegalovirus antigens. Because HLA typing was missing for some donors at each locus, association tests included only the typed subset. A further reported finding was that TCR beta sequences accurately predicted the HLA-A and HLA-B alleles for most subjects in the first cohort. The authors suggested that the approach could potentially be generalized to other disease states and immunological phenotypes. In a later analysis, most CMV-associated TCR beta chains were found to appear HLA-restricted, with HLA associations seemingly driven largely by CMV exposure. While some public TCRs were present in many individuals, most TCR sequences turned up only very rarely across donors. According to a later analysis, TCR association rates differed among HLA loci, with DRB1 alleles showing the most associated TCRs and HLA-C alleles showing the fewest. The only immune exposure information available for the cohort was CMV serostatus. Because counts were too low, about 18 rarely observed V segments, including chromosome 9 orphons, were excluded from the earlier analysis of 587 of the donors. The cohort was sequenced for TCR beta chains only, and without alpha or paired-chain data the features that could be detected were limited. The study gave a list of 150 to 200 TCR beta chains associated with cytomegalovirus. Compared with equally common non-associated chains, HLA-associated TCR beta chains in a later analysis were more clonally expanded and had lower generation probabilities. In an earlier analysis of 587 of the donors, most TCR beta V segments appeared in productive rearrangements about 90% or about 30% of the time, broadly matching IMGT annotations.

The material sequenced was PBMCs. This sequence was found in a woman between 50 and 59 years old in good health and CMV-seropositive.

The nucleotide sequence reads as follows: TGTGCCAGCAGCTTAAAAGCGGGAGAGAACTACTACGAGCAGTTCTTC. Translation gives CASSLKAGENYYEQFF. The chain links TRBV7-2 with TRBJ2-1; 8 central nucleotides agree with TRBD2. Reading from cysteine to phenylalanine, the CDR3 counts 16 amino acids. CDR3 DNA is the only sequence kept; it has 48 bases, read in frame from the first base. V loses 2 bases at its end and J loses 10 bases; junction bases beyond the gene matches: 13. The CDR1 and CDR2 encoded by the germline V gene are SGHTA and FQGNSA.